This TCR beta chain was profiled in a study of response to subunit inactivated influenza vaccine. Whole-study results and caveats: The authors suggested that every seasonal influenza vaccination recruits few new T cells.

This CDR3 has 14 residues. Germline-derived CDR1 and CDR2 are SGHRS and YFSETQ. V was clipped by 5 bases and J by 9 bases, with 18 bases between them. Concerning this clonotype itself: Its antigen is unidentified.

TCRdb reprocessed the RT-PCR reads via MiXCR and lists one record per CDR3 protein. The sample gives 700,000 to 900,000 distinct CDR3 sequences, 20% to 25% of which show up once; about a tenth is in the top ten. The sequences come from PBMCs from blood, collected more than 4 days after vaccination. The chain uses TRBV5-1 and TRBJ2-1, with D tentatively TRBD1 (5 bases). The receptor's source is a man aged 50 to 60 who received an inactivated influenza vaccine. As DNA, the CDR3 is TGCGCCAGCAGTAAGGGGCAGGGCAGCACTGAGCAGTTCTTC. Amino acid sequence: CASSKGQGSTEQFF.